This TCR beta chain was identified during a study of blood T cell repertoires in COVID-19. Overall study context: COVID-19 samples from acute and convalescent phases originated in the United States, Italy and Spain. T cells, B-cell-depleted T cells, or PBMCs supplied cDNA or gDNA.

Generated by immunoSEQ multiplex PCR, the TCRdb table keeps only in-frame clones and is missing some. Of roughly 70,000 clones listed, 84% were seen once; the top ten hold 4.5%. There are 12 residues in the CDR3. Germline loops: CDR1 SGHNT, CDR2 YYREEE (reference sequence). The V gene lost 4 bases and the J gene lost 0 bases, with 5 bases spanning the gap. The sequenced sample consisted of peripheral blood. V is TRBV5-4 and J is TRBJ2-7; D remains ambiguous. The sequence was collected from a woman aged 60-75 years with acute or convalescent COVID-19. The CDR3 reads CASSPFSYEQYF. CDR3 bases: TGTGCCAGCAGCCCTTTCTCCTACGAGCAGTACTTC.